This TCR beta chain was sequenced in a study of cytomegalovirus exposure and HLA in healthy donors. The CDR3 is made up of 15 amino acids. The germline V gene has CDR1 LNHDA and CDR2 SQIVND (reference sequence). V was cut by 6 bases and J by 2 bases, with 14 bases left in between. PCR amplification relied on 60 Vbeta primers (plus 13 Jbeta primers). Clones were sequenced by immunoSEQ multiplex PCR, and TCRdb holds only the in-frame ones, with some missing. The data contain 90,000 to 100,000 clones, 77% of them singletons. The receptor comes from a female donor in good health and CMV-seronegative. Sequenced sample: PBMCs. V usage is TRBV19 and J usage is TRBJ2-1, with a possible D match to TRBD2 (6 bases). In DNA, the CDR3 is TGTGCCAGTAGCCCCGTGGGGGGTCCCTACAATGAGCAGTTCTTC. Its protein is CASSPVGGPYNEQFF.